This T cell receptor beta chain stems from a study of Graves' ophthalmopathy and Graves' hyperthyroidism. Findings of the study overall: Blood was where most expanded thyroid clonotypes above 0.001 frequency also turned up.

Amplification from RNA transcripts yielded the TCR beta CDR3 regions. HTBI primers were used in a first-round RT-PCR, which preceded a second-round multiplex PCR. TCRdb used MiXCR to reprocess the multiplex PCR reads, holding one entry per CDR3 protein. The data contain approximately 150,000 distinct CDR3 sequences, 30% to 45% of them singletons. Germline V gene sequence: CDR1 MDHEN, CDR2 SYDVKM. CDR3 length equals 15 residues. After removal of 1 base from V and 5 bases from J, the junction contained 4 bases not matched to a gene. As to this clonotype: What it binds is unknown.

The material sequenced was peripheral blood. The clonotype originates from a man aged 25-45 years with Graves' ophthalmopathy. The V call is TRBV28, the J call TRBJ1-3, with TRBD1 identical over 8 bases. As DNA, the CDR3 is TGTGCCAGCAGTTTATCAAGGACAGGGAGAAACACCATATATTTT. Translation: CASSLSRTGRNTIYF. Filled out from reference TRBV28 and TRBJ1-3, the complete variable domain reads DVKVTQSSRYLVKRTGEKVFLECVQDMDHENMFWYRQDPGLGLRLIYFSYDVKMKEKGDIPEGYSVSREKKERFSLILESASTNQTSMYLCASSLSRTGRNTIYFGEGSWLTVV.